Listed below are T cell receptor beta chains from one sample, sequenced in a study of blood T cell repertoires in COVID-19. The data were produced by immunoSEQ multiplex PCR, yet TCRdb's version contains in-frame clones alone and is incomplete. The data contain about 71,000 clones, 75% to 90% of them singletons. Sequencing input: peripheral blood. Receptor source: a man under 40 with acute or convalescent COVID-19. Each CDR3 is given with its conserved first and last residue. The order of the fields is V gene, J gene, clone size, D gene, CDR3 protein, CDR3 DNA. The D gene is left open where the match is weak. Not all rows give a size; the values are once, few, many and, for expanded clones, a class.

>TRBV5-6|TRBJ1-6|NA|NA
CASSLVTDYNSPLHF
TGTGCCAGCAGCTTGGTGACTGATTATAATTCACCCCTCCACTTT
>TRBV7-3|TRBJ2-3|NA|NA
CASSFRGTSTDTQYF
TGTGCCAGCAGCTTCAGGGGTACTAGCACAGATACGCAGTATTTT
>TRBV7-9|TRBJ1-1|NA|NA
CASSTQGDTEAFF
TGTGCCAGCAGCACACAGGGAGACACTGAAGCTTTCTTT
>TRBV6-6|TRBJ2-1|NA|TRBD2
CASSYSGGMDEQFF
TGTGCCAGCAGTTACTCGGGAGGGATGGATGAGCAGTTCTTC
>TRBV11-2|TRBJ2-2|NA|NA
CASSLDREWAGGELFF
TGTGCCAGCAGCTTAGATCGGGAATGGGCAGGCGGGGAGCTGTTTTTT
>TRBV6-5|TRBJ1-1|NA|NA
CASSYVLTGEAFF
TGTGCCAGCAGTTACGTCCTTACGGGGGAAGCTTTCTTT
>TRBV2|TRBJ1-1|NA|NA
CASRWTENTEAFF
TGTGCCAGCAGATGGACTGAGAACACTGAAGCTTTCTTT
>TRBV10-1|TRBJ1-5|NA|NA
CASSETKGGQPQHF
TGCGCCAGCAGTGAGACCAAAGGGGGTCAGCCCCAGCATTTT
>TRBV7-9|TRBJ1-5|NA|NA
CASSLKGGNQPQHF
TGTGCCAGCAGCTTGAAGGGGGGCAATCAGCCCCAGCATTTT
>TRBV7-2|TRBJ2-5|NA|NA
CASSSSGTGRQGTQYF
TGTGCCAGCAGCTCGTCCGGGACTGGAAGACAGGGAACCCAGTACTTC
>TRBV6-5|TRBJ1-1|NA|NA
CASTRGNTEAFF
TGTGCCAGCACCCGGGGGAACACTGAAGCTTTCTTT
>TRBV5-1|TRBJ2-7|medium-sized|NA
CASSMEPRGAHSYEQYF
TGCGCCAGCAGCATGGAGCCCCGGGGGGCCCACTCCTACGAGCAGTACTTC
>TRBV25-1|TRBJ1-1|NA|NA
CASSDQVGDIEAFF
TGTGCCAGCAGTGATCAGGTGGGAGATATTGAAGCTTTCTTT
>TRBV7-9|TRBJ2-5|NA|TRBD1
CASSLTGARGLETQYF
TGTGCCAGCAGCTTGACAGGGGCGCGAGGTTTGGAGACCCAGTACTTC
>TRBV24-1|TRBJ1-5|NA|TRBD1
CATSDLGGPEDQPQHF
TGTGCCACCAGTGATTTAGGGGGCCCTGAAGATCAGCCCCAGCATTTT
>TRBV6-5|TRBJ1-5|NA|NA
CASSYSGRVGQPQHF
TGTGCCAGCAGTTACTCAGGGAGGGTTGGGCAGCCCCAGCATTTT